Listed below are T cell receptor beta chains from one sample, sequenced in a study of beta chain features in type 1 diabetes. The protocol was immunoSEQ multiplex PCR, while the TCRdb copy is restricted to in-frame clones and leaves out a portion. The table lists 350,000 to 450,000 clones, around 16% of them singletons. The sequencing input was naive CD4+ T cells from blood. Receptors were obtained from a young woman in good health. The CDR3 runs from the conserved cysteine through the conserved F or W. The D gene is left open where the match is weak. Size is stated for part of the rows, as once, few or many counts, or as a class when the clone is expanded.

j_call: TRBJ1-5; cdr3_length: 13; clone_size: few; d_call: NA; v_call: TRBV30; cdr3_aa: CAWRRGGNQPQHF; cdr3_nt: TGTGCCTGGAGGCGGGGTGGCAATCAGCCCCAGCATTTT
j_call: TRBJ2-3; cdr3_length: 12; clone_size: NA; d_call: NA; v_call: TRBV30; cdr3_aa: CAWSGAGDTQYF; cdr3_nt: TGTGCCTGGAGTGGCGCTGGAGATACGCAGTATTTT
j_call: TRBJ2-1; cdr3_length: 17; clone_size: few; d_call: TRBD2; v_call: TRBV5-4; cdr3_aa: CASSLGRLKSSGNEQFF; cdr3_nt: TGTGCCAGCAGCTTGGGGCGATTAAAGTCTAGCGGTAATGAGCAGTTCTTC
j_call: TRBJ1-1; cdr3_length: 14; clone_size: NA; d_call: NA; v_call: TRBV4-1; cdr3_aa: CASSQRGMNTEAFF; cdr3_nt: TGCGCCAGCAGCCAACGAGGGATGAACACTGAAGCTTTCTTT
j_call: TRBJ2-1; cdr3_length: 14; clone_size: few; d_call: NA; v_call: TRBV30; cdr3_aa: CAWGKGLASNEQFF; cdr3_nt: TGTGCCTGGGGAAAGGGACTGGCTTCCAATGAGCAGTTCTTC
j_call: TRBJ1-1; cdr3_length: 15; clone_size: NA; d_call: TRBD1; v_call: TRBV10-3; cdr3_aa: CAIGGGTGALTEAFF; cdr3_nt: TGTGCCATCGGAGGGGGTACAGGGGCCCTCACTGAAGCTTTCTTT
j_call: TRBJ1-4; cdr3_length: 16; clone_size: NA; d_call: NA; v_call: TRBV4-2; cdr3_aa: CASSPSKWGLNEKLFF; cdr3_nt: TGTGCCAGCAGCCCATCCAAATGGGGCCTTAATGAAAAACTGTTTTTT
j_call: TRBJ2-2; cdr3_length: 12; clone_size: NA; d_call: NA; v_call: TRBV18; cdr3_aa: CASSPYTGELFF; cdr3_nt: TGTGCCAGCTCTCCTTACACCGGGGAGCTGTTTTTT
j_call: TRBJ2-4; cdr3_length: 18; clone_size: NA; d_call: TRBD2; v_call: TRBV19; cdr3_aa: CASSIMGLAGGGSNIQYF; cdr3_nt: TGTGCCAGTAGTATCATGGGACTAGCGGGAGGAGGGTCAAACATTCAGTACTTC
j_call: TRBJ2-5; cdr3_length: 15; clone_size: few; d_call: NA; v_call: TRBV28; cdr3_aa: CASSSGAVTQETQYF; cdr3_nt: TGTGCCAGCTCCTCGGGAGCGGTGACTCAAGAGACCCAGTACTTC
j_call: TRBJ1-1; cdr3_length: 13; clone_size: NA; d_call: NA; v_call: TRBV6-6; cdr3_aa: CASSPGPATEAFF; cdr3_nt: TGTGCCAGCAGTCCAGGGCCAGCTACTGAAGCTTTCTTT
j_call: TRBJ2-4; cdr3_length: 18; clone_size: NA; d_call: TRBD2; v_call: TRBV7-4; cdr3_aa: CASSPTSGKVRTKNIQYF; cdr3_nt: TGTGCCAGCAGCCCAACGAGCGGGAAGGTACGGACCAAAAACATTCAGTACTTC
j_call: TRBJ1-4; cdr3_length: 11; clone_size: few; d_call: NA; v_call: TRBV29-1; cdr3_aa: CSAWRNEKLFF; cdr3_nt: TGCAGCGCGTGGCGGAATGAAAAACTGTTTTTT
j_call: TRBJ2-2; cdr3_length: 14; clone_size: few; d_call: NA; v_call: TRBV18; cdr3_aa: CASSPRTDTGELFF; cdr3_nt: TGTGCCAGCTCACCACGGACAGACACCGGGGAGCTGTTTTTT
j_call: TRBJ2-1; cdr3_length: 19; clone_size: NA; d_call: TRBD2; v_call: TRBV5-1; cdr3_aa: CASSLAAGGAESSYNEQFF; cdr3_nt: TGCGCCAGCAGCTTGGCAGCGGGAGGGGCTGAAAGCTCCTACAATGAGCAGTTCTTC
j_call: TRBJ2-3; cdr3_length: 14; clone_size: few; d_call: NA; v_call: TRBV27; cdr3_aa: CASRQGLYTDTQYF; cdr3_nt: TGTGCCAGCCGACAAGGACTGTACACAGATACGCAGTATTTT
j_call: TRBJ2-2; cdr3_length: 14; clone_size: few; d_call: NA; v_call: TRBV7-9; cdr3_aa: CASRPSGNTGELFF; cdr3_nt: TGTGCCAGCAGACCCAGCGGGAACACCGGGGAGCTGTTTTTT
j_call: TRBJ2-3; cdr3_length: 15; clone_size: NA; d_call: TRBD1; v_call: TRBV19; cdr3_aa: CASRLRGDREPPEYF; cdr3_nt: TGTGCCAGTCGCCTCCGAGGGGACAGGGAACCTCCGGAGTATTTT
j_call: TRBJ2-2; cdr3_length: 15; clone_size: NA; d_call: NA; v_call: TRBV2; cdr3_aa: CASRTPGQSTGELFF; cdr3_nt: TGTGCCAGCAGGACCCCGGGACAATCCACCGGGGAGCTGTTTTTT
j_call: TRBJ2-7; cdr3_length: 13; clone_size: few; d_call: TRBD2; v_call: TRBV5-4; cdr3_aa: CASSLSGVYEQYF; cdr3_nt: TGTGCCAGCAGCTTGAGCGGGGTCTACGAGCAGTACTTC
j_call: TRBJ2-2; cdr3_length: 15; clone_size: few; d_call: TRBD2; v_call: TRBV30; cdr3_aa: CAGGLAGLGTGELFF; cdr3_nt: TGTGCCGGAGGCCTAGCGGGACTAGGGACCGGGGAGCTGTTTTTT
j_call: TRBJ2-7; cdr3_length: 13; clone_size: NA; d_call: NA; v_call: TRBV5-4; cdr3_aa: CASRRGGAYEQYF; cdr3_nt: TGTGCCAGCAGACGAGGGGGGGCCTACGAGCAGTACTTC
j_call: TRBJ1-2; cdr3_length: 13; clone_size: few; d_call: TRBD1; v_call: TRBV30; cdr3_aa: CAWSGQGNYGYTF; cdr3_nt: TGTGCCTGGTCGGGACAGGGTAACTATGGCTACACCTTC
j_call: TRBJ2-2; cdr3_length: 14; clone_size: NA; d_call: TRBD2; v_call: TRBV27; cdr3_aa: CASFRTSGTGELFF; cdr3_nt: TGTGCCAGCTTCCGGACTAGCGGGACCGGGGAGCTGTTTTTT
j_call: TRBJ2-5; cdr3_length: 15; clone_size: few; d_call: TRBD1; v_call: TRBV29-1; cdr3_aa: CSVLRQGGRGETQYF; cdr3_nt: TGCAGCGTTTTAAGACAGGGGGGGCGCGGAGAGACCCAGTACTTC
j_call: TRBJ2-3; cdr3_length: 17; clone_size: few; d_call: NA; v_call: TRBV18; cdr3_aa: CASSPPGNRGGTDTQYF; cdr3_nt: TGTGCCAGCTCACCACCCGGGAATCGCGGAGGCACAGATACGCAGTATTTT
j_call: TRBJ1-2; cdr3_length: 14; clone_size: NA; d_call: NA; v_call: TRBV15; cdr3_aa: CATSRDPGTYGYTF; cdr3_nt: TGTGCCACCAGCAGAGATCCAGGTACTTATGGCTACACCTTC
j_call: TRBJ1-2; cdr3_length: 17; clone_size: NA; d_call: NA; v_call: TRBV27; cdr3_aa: CASSLLGQLGSGYGYTF; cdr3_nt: TGTGCCAGCAGTTTATTAGGGCAGTTGGGGAGCGGCTATGGCTACACCTTC
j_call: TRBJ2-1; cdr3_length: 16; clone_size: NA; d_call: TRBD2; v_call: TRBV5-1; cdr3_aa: CASSLGGLAGLNEQFF; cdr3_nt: TGCGCCAGCAGCTTGGGTGGGCTAGCGGGCCTCAATGAGCAGTTCTTC
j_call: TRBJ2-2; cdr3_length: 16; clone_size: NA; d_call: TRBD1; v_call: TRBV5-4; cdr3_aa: CASSWGRQGPTGELFF; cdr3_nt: TGTGCCAGCAGCTGGGGAAGACAGGGGCCCACCGGGGAGCTGTTTTTT
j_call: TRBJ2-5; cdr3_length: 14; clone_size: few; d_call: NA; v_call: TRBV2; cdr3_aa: CASLKGVTQETQYF; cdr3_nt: TGTGCCAGCCTAAAGGGGGTGACCCAAGAGACCCAGTACTTC
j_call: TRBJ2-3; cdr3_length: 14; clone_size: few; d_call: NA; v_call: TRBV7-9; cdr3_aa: CASSLDSGTDTQYF; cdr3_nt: TGTGCCAGCAGCTTGGATAGCGGCACAGATACGCAGTATTTT
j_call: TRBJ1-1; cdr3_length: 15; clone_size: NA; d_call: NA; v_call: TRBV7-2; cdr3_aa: CASSLVRVVGTEAFF; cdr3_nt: TGTGCCAGCAGCTTAGTTAGGGTGGTTGGGACAGAAGCTTTCTTT
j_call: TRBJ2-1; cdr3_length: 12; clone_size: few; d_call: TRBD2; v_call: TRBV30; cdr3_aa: CAWGTSDTEQFF; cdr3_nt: TGTGCCTGGGGGACTAGTGATACTGAGCAGTTCTTC
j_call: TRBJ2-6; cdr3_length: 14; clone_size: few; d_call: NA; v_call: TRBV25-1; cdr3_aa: CASRRGTGANVLTF; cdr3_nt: TGTGCCAGCAGAAGGGGTACTGGGGCCAACGTCCTGACTTTC
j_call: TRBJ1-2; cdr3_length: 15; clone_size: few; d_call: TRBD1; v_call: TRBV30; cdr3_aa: CAWSVVGGGAVGYTF; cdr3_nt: TGTGCCTGGAGTGTGGTCGGAGGGGGCGCGGTTGGCTACACCTTC
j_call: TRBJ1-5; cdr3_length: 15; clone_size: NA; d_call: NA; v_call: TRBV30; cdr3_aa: CAWSPTDGPGQPQHF; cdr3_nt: TGTGCCTGGAGTCCAACGGACGGCCCGGGGCAGCCCCAGCATTTT
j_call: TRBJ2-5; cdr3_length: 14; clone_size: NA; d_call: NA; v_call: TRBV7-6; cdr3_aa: CASSLGTVQETQYF; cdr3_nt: TGTGCCAGCAGCTTAGGGACAGTCCAAGAGACCCAGTACTTC
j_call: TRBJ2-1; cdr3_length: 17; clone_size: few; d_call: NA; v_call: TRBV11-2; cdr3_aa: CASSSGPSRGNYNEQFF; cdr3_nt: TGTGCCAGCAGCTCAGGACCTTCCAGGGGAAATTACAATGAGCAGTTCTTC
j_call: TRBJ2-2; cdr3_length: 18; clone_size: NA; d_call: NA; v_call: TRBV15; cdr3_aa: CATSSPLRGGANTGELFF; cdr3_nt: TGTGCCACCAGCAGCCCTCTCAGGGGCGGTGCGAACACCGGGGAGCTGTTTTTT
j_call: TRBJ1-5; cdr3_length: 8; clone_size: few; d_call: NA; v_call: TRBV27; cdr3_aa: CASSFGDF; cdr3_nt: TGTGCCAGCAGTTTTGGAGATTTT
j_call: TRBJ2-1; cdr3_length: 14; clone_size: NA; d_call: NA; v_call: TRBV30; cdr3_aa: CASAEEGSYNEQFF; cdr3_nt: TGTGCCTCGGCGGAGGAAGGCTCCTACAATGAGCAGTTCTTC
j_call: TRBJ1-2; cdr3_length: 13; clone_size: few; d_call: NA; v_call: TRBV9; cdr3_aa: CASSAQGWDGYTF; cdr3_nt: TGTGCCAGCAGCGCCCAGGGTTGGGATGGCTACACCTTC
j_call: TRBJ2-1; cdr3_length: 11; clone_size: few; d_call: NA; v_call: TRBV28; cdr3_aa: CASTHRGEQFF; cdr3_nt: TGTGCCAGCACCCATCGGGGTGAGCAGTTCTTC
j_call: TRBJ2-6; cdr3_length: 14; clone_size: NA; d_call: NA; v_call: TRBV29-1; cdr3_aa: CSVVQDSGANVLTF; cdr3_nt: TGCAGCGTTGTACAGGACTCTGGGGCCAACGTCCTGACTTTC
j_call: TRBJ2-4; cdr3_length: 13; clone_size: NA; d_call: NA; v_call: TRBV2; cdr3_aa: CASSEEGVNIQYF; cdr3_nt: TGTGCCAGCAGTGAAGAGGGGGTAAACATTCAGTACTTC